These 23 T cell receptor beta chains were all obtained from the same sample, sequenced in a study of shared clonotypes between healthy human individuals. Profiled with immunoSEQ multiplex PCR; TCRdb holds only in-frame clones, not every one. The repertoire has around 2.3 million clones, 95% of them found once; the top ten carry less than 0.15%. The sample was naive CD4+ T cells sorted from blood. Subset here: CD45RA+ positively selected. The receptors derive from a man aged 18 to 30 in good health.

V is TRBV27 and J is TRBJ2-7, with 8 bases matching TRBD1. Germline CDR1 and CDR2: MNHEY and SMNVEV (reference sequence). The V segment lost 6 bases and the J segment 1 base; nucleotides outside the gene matches: 5. The CDR3 length is 14 residues. CDR3 sequence: CASSRGQGSYEQYF. DNA for the CDR3: TGTGCCAGCAGCCGAGGACAGGGTTCCTACGAGCAGTACTTC.

Worth noting for this clone: Additional DNA sequences in this sample encode the identical CDR3. The V call is TRBV6-1, the J call TRBJ1-5, with D unresolved. Per the germline V gene, CDR1 is MNHNS and CDR2 is SASEGT. V lost 4 bases and J 4 bases, leaving 11 bases between the germline ends. The CDR3 is 14 amino acids. The chain's CDR3 is CASSATGGNQPQHF. CDR3 DNA: TGTGCCAGCAGTGCGACGGGAGGTAATCAGCCCCAGCATTTT.

The chain has TRBV6-6 and TRBJ2-7; D unresolved. Trimming took 4 bases from V and 2 from J, leaving 15 bases between them. The CDR3 spans 15 residues. CDR1 is MNHNY and CDR2 is SVGAGI in the germline V gene (reference sequence). The CDR3 coding sequence is TGTGCCAGCAGTTTGGGTACAGCAAAGACCTACGAGCAGTACTTC. Translated, it gives CASSLGTAKTYEQYF.

There are a few counts of this clone. The genes are TRBV28 and TRBJ1-6; TRBD1 matches at 7 bases. The CDR3 has 15 amino acids. Per germline, CDR1 MDHEN and CDR2 SYDVKM. Trimming at V came to 7 bases and at J to 7 bases, leaving 10 bases not matched to a gene. The CDR3 loop is CASNSPTGRNSPLHF. As DNA, the CDR3 is TGTGCCAGCAATTCACCGACAGGGAGGAATTCACCCCTCCACTTT. The variable domain in full, with the rest retrieved from reference TRBV28 and TRBJ1-6, is DVKVTQSSRYLVKRTGEKVFLECVQDMDHENMFWYRQDPGLGLRLIYFSYDVKMKEKGDIPEGYSVSREKKERFSLILESASTNQTSMYLCASNSPTGRNSPLHFGNGTRLTVT.

As for this clone: The sample holds other DNA sequences that translate to the same CDR3. The rearrangement joins TRBV5-4 to TRBJ1-1; unclear D gene. Between the trimmed V and J ends, which lost 0 bases and 1 base, there was a span of 4 bases. CDR1 is SGHNT and CDR2 is YYREEE in the germline V gene (reference sequence). This CDR3 is 13 amino acids long. The CDR3 coding sequence is TGTGCCAGCAGCTTGGAGCAGAACACTGAAGCTTTCTTT. Translation gives CASSLEQNTEAFF.

The chain recombines TRBV7-9 with TRBJ1-4; 7 bases align to TRBD1. V dropped 2 bases and J dropped 10; count of bases not matched to a gene: 13. Germline V gene sequence: CDR1 SEHNR, CDR2 FQNEAQ (reference sequence). The length of the CDR3 is 16 residues. This CDR3 is CASSLTLSAGTVKLFF. The DNA for the CDR3 is TGTGCCAGCAGCTTAACGTTATCGGCCGGGACAGTAAAACTGTTTTTT.

The rearrangement uses TRBV18 and TRBJ1-1; D call uncertain. Per germline, CDR1 KGHSH and CDR2 LQKENI. The CDR3 is made up of 14 amino acids. Trimming took 4 bases from V and 2 from J, leaving 11 bases between them. The CDR3 spells CASSQVGQNTEAFF. The CDR3 coding sequence is TGTGCCAGCTCACAGGTGGGTCAAAACACTGAAGCTTTCTTT. Using reference TRBV18 and TRBJ1-1 for the parts outside the CDR3, the full variable domain is NAGVMQNPRHLVRRRGQEARLRCSPMKGHSHVYWYRQLPEEGLKFMVYLQKENIIDESGMPKERFSAEFPKEGPSILRIQQVVRGDSAAYFCASSQVGQNTEAFFGQGTRLTVV.

The V gene is TRBV7-2, the J gene TRBJ1-5, with 7 positions matching TRBD1. V was pared by 6 bases and J by 7 bases, with 3 bases of the junction left unmatched. The CDR3 loop spans 12 amino acids. Germline CDR1 reads SGHTA; CDR2 reads FQGNSA. The CDR3 nucleotides are TGTGCCAGCAGTGACAGGGACCAGCCCCAGCATTTT. Protein: CASSDRDQPQHF.

This chain links TRBV19 with TRBJ1-4; TRBD1 is a possible D gene (5 bases). V gave up 3 bases and J gave up 3 bases, with 11 bases separating them. The CDR3 has 15 residues. In germline, CDR1 is LNHDA, CDR2 SQIVND (reference sequence). CDR3 DNA sequence: TGTGCCAGTAGTATGTGGGACGGAGCTAATGAAAAACTGTTTTTT. Its protein product is CASSMWDGANEKLFF.

The chain joins TRBV27 to TRBJ2-7, with 9 bases lining up with TRBD1. Trimming at V came to 2 bases and at J to 3 bases, leaving 5 bases not matched to a gene. CDR1 and CDR2 from the germline V gene are MNHEY and SMNVEV (reference sequence). CDR3 length: 15 amino acids. CDR3 region: CASSLKQGAFYEQYF. CDR3 coding DNA: TGTGCCAGCAGTTTAAAACAGGGGGCCTTCTACGAGCAGTACTTC.

This chain uses TRBV19 with TRBJ2-1, with D perhaps matching TRBD1 or TRBD2 (5 bases each). There are 15 residues in the CDR3. The V end lost 2 bases, the J end lost 5 bases, and 13 bases lay between the germline ends. The germline V gene has CDR1 LNHDA and CDR2 SQIVND (reference sequence). The CDR3 spells CASSITWDGHNEQFF. The CDR3, as DNA: TGTGCCAGTAGTATAACGTGGGACGGCCACAATGAGCAGTTCTTC. Variable domain in full (rest from reference TRBV19 and TRBJ2-1): DGGITQSPKYLFRKEGQNVTLSCEQNLNHDAMYWYRQDPGQGLRLIYYSQIVNDFQKGDIAEGYSVSREKKESFPLTVTSAQKNPTAFYLCASSITWDGHNEQFFGPGTRLTVL.

This clone was seen only once. The same CDR3 can be traced to other DNA sequences in this sample. V usage is TRBV7-8 and J usage is TRBJ2-7; TRBD1 might be the D (6 bases). The V and J ends lost 3 bases and 5 bases respectively, with 8 bases between them. This CDR3 spans 12 amino acids. Germline loops: CDR1 SGHVS, CDR2 FQNEAQ. The CDR3 sequence: CASSFTGNEQYF. The CDR3 bases are TGTGCCAGCAGCTTTACAGGGAACGAGCAGTACTTC.

V usage is TRBV10-3 and J usage is TRBJ2-3; no clear D. Per the germline V gene, CDR1 is ENHRY and CDR2 is SYGVKD. The CDR3 covers 14 residues. Trimming stripped 0 bases from V and 4 bases from J, with 8 bases between. The CDR3 region has the DNA TGTGCCATCAGTGAGTCCCCGTCCCCAGATACGCAGTATTTT. Translated: CAISESPSPDTQYF.

The chain has TRBV30 and TRBJ1-2; TRBD1 matches at 7 bases. The length of the CDR3 is 13 residues. Trimming cost V 4 bases and J 5 bases; bases outside gene matches: 7. Germline-derived CDR1 and CDR2 are GTSNPN and SVGIG (reference sequence). CDR3 protein: CAWTPGQKYGYTF. As DNA, the CDR3 is TGTGCCTGGACACCGGGACAGAAATATGGCTACACCTTC.

V is TRBV19 and J is TRBJ2-2, with TRBD1 matching over 8 bases. The ends lost 9 bases at V and 8 bases at J; junction bases unmatched: 14. The CDR3 is 15 amino acids. The V gene's germline CDR1 is LNHDA and CDR2 SQIVND (reference sequence). CDR3 residues: CASSGQGSGPGELFF. The CDR3 DNA reads as TGTGCCAGCAGCGGACAGGGAAGCGGACCGGGGGAGCTGTTTTTT.

This clone was seen once. This rearrangement joins TRBV9 to TRBJ1-2, with D possibly matching TRBD1 (5 bases). The ends were cut back, 0 bases at V and 8 bases at J, with 11 bases in the middle. The CDR3 is made up of 13 amino acids. Germline-derived CDR1 and CDR2 are SGDLS and YYNGEE. The CDR3 loop is CASSVVGASGYTF. CDR3 in DNA: TGTGCCAGCAGCGTAGTAGGGGCCTCAGGCTACACCTTC. The full variable domain, in which reference TRBV9 and TRBJ1-2 provide the parts outside the CDR3, is DSGVTQTPKHLITATGQRVTLRCSPRSGDLSVYWYQQSLDQGLQFLIQYYNGEERAKGNILERFSAQQFPDLHSELNLSSLELGDSALYFCASSVVGASGYTFGSGTRLTVV.

The chain uses TRBV30 and TRBJ1-5; 8 nucleotides line up with TRBD1. The germline V gene encodes CDR1 GTSNPN and CDR2 SVGIG (reference sequence). This CDR3 has 20 amino acids. With V trimmed by 1 base and J by 2 bases, 19 bases remained unmatched. CDR3 coding DNA: TGTGCCTGGAGTGGAACTCATTTGGGACAGGCAAGGAGGGGCAATCAGCCCCAGCATTTT. This encodes CAWSGTHLGQARRGNQPQHF.

The rearrangement uses TRBV7-2 and TRBJ1-5; possibly TRBD1 for D (5 bases). V gave up 3 bases and J gave up 9 bases, with 12 bases separating them. Germline assignment: CDR1 SGHTA and CDR2 FQGNSA. The CDR3 has 13 amino acids. Written as DNA, the CDR3 is TGTGCCAGCAGCTTTCAGGGTATGTCGCCCCAGCATTTT. It yields the protein CASSFQGMSPQHF. Combining the CDR3 with reference TRBV7-2 and TRBJ1-5 gives the whole variable domain GAGVSQSPSNKVTEKGKDVELRCDPISGHTALYWYRQSLGQGLEFLIYFQGNSAPDKSGLPSDRFSAERTGGSVSTLTIQRTQQEDSAVYLCASSFQGMSPQHFGDGTRLSIL.

Regarding this clone: In the same sample, other DNA sequences code for this CDR3. The V gene is TRBV5-1, the J gene TRBJ1-1, with TRBD1 matching 8 bases. Trimming cost V 3 bases and J 3 bases; bases outside gene matches: 4. CDR3 length: 14 residues. In germline, CDR1 is SGHRS, CDR2 YFSETQ. As DNA, the CDR3 is TGCGCCAGCAGCTCTGGACAGGGCCACACTGAAGCTTTCTTT. Translated: CASSSGQGHTEAFF.

The V call is TRBV11-2, the J call TRBJ2-1; perhaps TRBD2 as D (6 bases). The CDR3 length is 15 residues. Germline loops: CDR1 SGHAT, CDR2 FQNNGV. With 5 bases removed from V and 9 bases from J, the gap between germline ends came to 20 bases. The CDR3 DNA follows: TGTGCCAGCAGCCCGGGAGCGCAAGTCGTTAGTGAGCAGTTCTTC. Its translation is CASSPGAQVVSEQFF. The variable domain in full, completed from reference TRBV11-2 and TRBJ2-1, reads EAGVAQSPRYKIIEKRQSVAFWCNPISGHATLYWYQQILGQGPKLLIQFQNNGVVDDSQLPKDRFSAERLKGVDSTLKIQPAKLEDSAVYLCASSPGAQVVSEQFFGPGTRLTVL.

J is TRBJ2-5 and V is TRBV30; D is ambiguous. This CDR3 comprises 13 residues. V dropped 2 bases and J dropped 2 bases, with 9 bases sitting between them. Germline CDR1 reads GTSNPN; CDR2 reads SVGIG (reference sequence). CDR3 sequence: CAWSPLSQETQYF. Written as DNA, the CDR3 is TGTGCCTGGAGTCCCCTATCTCAAGAGACCCAGTACTTC.

The rearrangement joins TRBV7-2 to TRBJ1-5, with unresolved D. The CDR3 has 13 amino acids. The V gene's germline CDR1 is SGHTA and CDR2 FQGNSA. Between the trimmed V and J ends, which lost 5 bases and 6 bases, there was a span of 11 bases. CDR3 loop: CASSVESVQPQHF. DNA of the CDR3: TGTGCCAGCAGCGTTGAAAGTGTTCAGCCCCAGCATTTT. Looking up the rest from reference TRBV7-2 and TRBJ1-5 gives the full variable domain: GAGVSQSPSNKVTEKGKDVELRCDPISGHTALYWYRQSLGQGLEFLIYFQGNSAPDKSGLPSDRFSAERTGGSVSTLTIQRTQQEDSAVYLCASSVESVQPQHFGDGTRLSIL.

The chain employs TRBV2 and TRBJ1-5; 8 bases are a match to TRBD1. V lost 6 bases and J lost 5; bases outside the gene matches: 9. Germline V gene lookup returns CDR1 SNHLY and CDR2 FYNNEI. CDR3 size: 15 residues. CDR3 residues: CASSSGQGGYQPQHF. CDR3 bases: TGTGCCAGCAGCTCCGGACAGGGCGGGTATCAGCCCCAGCATTTT. Filled out from reference TRBV2 and TRBJ1-5, the complete variable domain reads EPEVTQTPSHQVTQMGQEVILRCVPISNHLYFYWYRQILGQKVEFLVSFYNNEISEKSEIFDDQFSVERPDGSNFTLKIRSTKLEDSAMYFCASSSGQGGYQPQHFGDGTRLSIL.